Listed below are T cell receptor beta chains from one sample, sequenced in a study of T cells in pancreatic ductal adenocarcinoma. The method was immunoSEQ multiplex PCR; TCRdb's version includes in-frame clones alone and lacks a portion of them. This sample has roughly 100,000 clones; around 96% occur once, and the top ten carry roughly 3.1%. The sample taken for sequencing was PBMCs. All receptors come from a human donor with pancreatic ductal adenocarcinoma. CDR3s leave out the opening cysteine and the closing phenylalanine or tryptophan. A D gene is named only where the DNA matches it firmly. Rows give clone size only sometimes, using once, few, many, or a class for an expanded clone.

clone_size j_call v_call d_call cdr3_aa
NA TRBJ1-5 TRBV7-2 NA ASSLNEGEFSPQH
NA TRBJ2-2 TRBV11-2 TRBD2 ASSQRAGVGAGELF
NA TRBJ2-7 TRBV20-1 TRBD2 SASLPETSS
NA TRBJ2-3 TRBV9 TRBD2 ASSVSGSTDTQY
NA TRBJ2-7 TRBV5-1 TRBD2 ASSPTSGTSGEQY
NA TRBJ2-5 TRBV7-9 NA ASSLRVSGYQETQY
NA TRBJ1-1 TRBV28 TRBD1 ASSRTGVPNTEAF
NA TRBJ2-1 TRBV7-3 NA ASSYSSGSYNEQF
NA TRBJ2-1 TRBV4-3 NA ASSHSAGLLDEQF
NA TRBJ2-7 TRBV27 TRBD1 ASRQGAGYEQY
NA TRBJ2-5 TRBV7-8 TRBD1 ASSLATGDGETQY
NA TRBJ2-7 TRBV7-2 TRBD1 ASSVWTGRYEQY
NA TRBJ1-1 TRBV11-1 NA ASSQQRNTEAF
NA TRBJ2-1 TRBV18 NA ASSPLGRGFNVNEQF
NA TRBJ2-1 TRBV19 TRBD2 ASNFLAGPEQF
NA TRBJ1-3 TRBV6-6 TRBD1 ASSPSTGEGNTIY
NA TRBJ1-1 TRBV28 NA ASSLQTGTEAF
few TRBJ2-1 TRBV5-1 NA ASSLGGSYNEQF
NA TRBJ1-5 TRBV18 NA ASSRGDGEPQH
once TRBJ2-5 TRBV11-2 NA ASSLGREETQY
NA TRBJ1-2 TRBV28 TRBD1 ASSPPGDSYGYT
once TRBJ1-5 TRBV6-1 NA ASILGGGVGQPQH
NA TRBJ2-7 TRBV28 NA ASSLYENEQY
NA TRBJ2-1 TRBV2 NA ASTWTTYNEQF
NA TRBJ2-2 TRBV6-1 TRBD1 ASSKDREIGTGELF
NA TRBJ2-1 TRBV18 NA ASSPDTYNEQF
NA TRBJ2-5 TRBV2 TRBD2 ASSETSGSRETQY
NA TRBJ1-5 TRBV30 TRBD1 AWSAGQGNQPQH
NA TRBJ2-7 TRBV21-1 NA ADPGVEQY
NA TRBJ2-7 TRBV11-3 TRBD2 ASSRTSDYEQY
NA TRBJ2-7 TRBV28 NA ASSLWGGVGAYEQY
NA TRBJ2-7 TRBV10-3 TRBD1 ATTGTGSYEQY
NA TRBJ2-7 TRBV7-2 TRBD1 ASSSDRGSYEQY
NA TRBJ2-3 TRBV7-2 NA ASSLASTSTDTQY
NA TRBJ1-5 TRBV18 TRBD1 ASSPSGQTYQPQH
NA TRBJ2-3 TRBV7-2 TRBD1 ASNRQGLRDTQY
NA TRBJ2-3 TRBV9 NA ASSVGADATPDTQY
NA TRBJ2-2 TRBV6-5 NA ASTLAAGIGGELF
NA TRBJ2-2 TRBV11-3 NA ASSLTPTGELF
NA TRBJ2-3 TRBV21-1 NA ASLHGGGDTQY
NA TRBJ2-7 TRBV20-1 TRBD1 ILQGYEQY
NA TRBJ2-5 TRBV18 NA ASSPPGSETQY
NA TRBJ2-5 TRBV5-6 TRBD2 ASSLVPSGETQY